This TCR beta chain was documented in a study of cytomegalovirus exposure and HLA in healthy donors. As regards this clone: What it binds is unknown.

The study, taken as a whole, reports: Reported results showed that the classifier diagnosed cytomegalovirus status with high specificity and sensitivity.

From the approximately 120-subject validation cohort, which was separate from the approximately 700-subject first cohort, the donors were drawn. Assay used: immunoSEQ multiplex PCR; TCRdb lists only in-frame clones, some missing. The data hold more than 200,000 clones, with 90% observed a single time. The TCR originated in a woman aged 25 to 39 in good health and CMV-seronegative. The sample taken for sequencing was PBMCs.

CDR3 amino acids: CASSVGGFNYGYTF. For the CDR3, the DNA is TGTGCCAGCAGCGTGGGAGGTTTTAACTATGGCTACACCTTC. The chain links TRBV9 to TRBJ1-2; D is uncertain. Germline V gene data show CDR1 as SGDLS and CDR2 as YYNGEE. The V gene lost 2 bases and the J gene lost 1 base, with 9 bases spanning the gap. This CDR3 spans 14 amino acids.